This TCR beta chain was obtained from a study of regulatory T cells in long-lasting Graves disease. Time point noted: newly diagnosed GD, antithyroid drugs for less than 3 months. The authors made the TCR library using RNA they extracted from PBMCs. By American Thyroid Association guidelines, Graves' disease was diagnosed in the cohort. CDR3 regions were amplified by Arm-PCR using iRepertoire HTBI primers to build TCR beta libraries. TCRdb called the multiplex PCR reads again in MiXCR, with one record for every CDR3 protein. The table has hundreds of thousands of distinct CDR3 sequences, around 15% seen once. This CDR3 contains 12 residues. Germline V gives CDR1 MDHEN, CDR2 SYDVKM. Between the trimmed V and J ends, which lost 6 bases and 1 base, there was a span of 7 bases. The table lists this clonotype with many counts. These sequences were also reported in another study, on T cells in Graves' hyperthyroidism and ophthalmopathy. That source adds: Among clonotypes expanded in thyroid above 0.001, most were also found in blood.

The sequence came from a woman aged 35-65 years with Graves disease. The sequencing used peripheral blood mononuclear cells (PBMCs), collected at new diagnosis, from a patient treated with antithyroid drugs. This chain connects TRBV28 to TRBJ2-7; D is unclear. The chain's CDR3 is CASSLTSYEQYF. CDR3 in DNA: TGTGCCAGCAGCTTAACATCCTACGAGCAGTACTTC. The full variable domain, in which reference TRBV28 and TRBJ2-7 provide the parts outside the CDR3, is DVKVTQSSRYLVKRTGEKVFLECVQDMDHENMFWYRQDPGLGLRLIYFSYDVKMKEKGDIPEGYSVSREKKERFSLILESASTNQTSMYLCASSLTSYEQYFGPGTRLTVT.